The T cell receptor (beta chain) under discussion was sequenced for a study of tumor-infiltrating lymphocytes in primary liver carcinoma. Study-wide context: Productive TCRbeta read yields ran from roughly 3.5 to 7 million per sample and were similar between tissues.

Unsorted bulk tissue, roughly 20-32 mg of it, served as the source for co-extraction of RNA and DNA. TCR beta cDNA was prepared out of about 530 ng total RNA by means of a constant-region primer. Three nested multiplex PCR rounds, a slightly modified ARM-PCR method, built the TCR beta libraries. The first two PCR rounds, roughly 9 cycles each, used TRBV1-TRBV30 forward primers and a C-beta reverse primer. Each CDR3 protein is one row after TCRdb ran MiXCR on the multiplex PCR reads. The table shows 80,000 or so distinct CDR3 sequences, with 71% occurring only once. The table lists this clonotype with a count of one. Its target is unknown. Overall study findings and caveats: Tumor region pairs overlapped more than did tumor-adjacent and tumor-blood pairs. Present in all five tumor regions were only about 7.5-25% of the top clones.

The V gene's germline CDR1 is LGHNA and CDR2 YNFKEQ. Between the trimmed V and J ends, which lost 0 bases and 9 bases, there was a span of 18 bases. The CDR3 loop spans 16 amino acids. The TCR was taken from a woman aged 55-75 years with primary liver carcinoma and hepatitis B virus infection. The sequenced sample consisted of liver tumor tissue from sampling region 4. Described subset: tumor region T4, right-lateral pole. The gene calls are TRBV4-2 and TRBJ2-1; D is uncertain. The CDR3, as DNA: TGTGCCAGCAGCCAAGATAGGGCTAGTGGGATTGGTGAGCAGTTCTTC. It encodes CASSQDRASGIGEQFF.